This TCR beta chain was profiled in a study of cytomegalovirus exposure and HLA in healthy donors. Primers included in the PCR were 60 Vbeta and 13 Jbeta primers. Clones were read by immunoSEQ multiplex PCR, and TCRdb kept only the in-frame ones, dropping some. The table records 150,000 to 200,000 clones, roughly 78% of them present only once. In this sample, this clone turned up once. The CDR3 sequence is 15 residues long. V was clipped by 2 bases and J by 6 bases; unmatched bases: 1. Per germline, CDR1 MNHEY and CDR2 SMNVEV (reference sequence). The V and J genes are TRBV27 and TRBJ2-2; 12 nucleotides match TRBD2. Sequencing input: PBMCs. The receptor's source is a man aged 40-49 years in good health and CMV-seropositive. The CDR3 loop reads CASSLLAGGPGELFF. CDR3 sequence (DNA): TGTGCCAGCAGTTTACTAGCGGGGGGGCCCGGGGAGCTGTTTTTT.